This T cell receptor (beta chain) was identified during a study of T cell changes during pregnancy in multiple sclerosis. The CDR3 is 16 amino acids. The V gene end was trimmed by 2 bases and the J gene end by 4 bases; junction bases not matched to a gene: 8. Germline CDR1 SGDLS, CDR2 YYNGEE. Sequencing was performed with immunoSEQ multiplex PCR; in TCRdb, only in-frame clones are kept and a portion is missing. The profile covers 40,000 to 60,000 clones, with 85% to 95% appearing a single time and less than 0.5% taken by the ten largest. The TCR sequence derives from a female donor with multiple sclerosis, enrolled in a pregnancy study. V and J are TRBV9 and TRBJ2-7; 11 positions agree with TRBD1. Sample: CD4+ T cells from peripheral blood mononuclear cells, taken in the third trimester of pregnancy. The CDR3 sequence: CASSVYPGTGGYEQYF. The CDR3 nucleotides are TGTGCCAGCAGCGTCTACCCCGGGACAGGGGGTTACGAGCAGTACTTC.